In this sample, the clone carrying this T cell receptor beta chain turned up many times. Its antigen is unidentified. This record belongs to a study of blood T cells in healthy people across ages. Study results and caveats: There were more naive CD4+ cells and higher diversity in long-lived donors than in aged donors.

Extracted total RNA amounted to at least 6 micrograms for each sample. Primed by a sample-barcoded 5' primer and a J-beta primer mix, a second PCR proceeded for about 7 to 11 cycles. TCRdb ran MiXCR on the 5' RACE reads and lists one entry per CDR3 protein. The sample has just under 900,000 distinct CDR3 sequences, more than 25% seen once. Sequencing was done on a sample of blood. The clonotype was recovered from an elderly woman in good health.

The CDR3 DNA reads as TGTGCCAGCAGCTTAGCGCTTAGCGGGGGACAAGAGACCCAGTACTTC. Encoded protein: CASSLALSGGQETQYF. The chain employs TRBV7-2 and TRBJ2-5, with 9 bases identical to TRBD2. This CDR3 is 16 amino acids long. With 0 bases clipped from V and 2 bases from J, the junction kept 4 bases outside the gene matches. Germline V lookup: CDR1 SGHTA, CDR2 FQGNSA.